These T cell receptor beta chains were read from a single sample in a study of beta chain features in type 1 diabetes. TCRdb's copy holds only in-frame clones and misses some; the assay was immunoSEQ multiplex PCR. Of over 500,000 clones in the sample, roughly 16% were seen once. Sequencing input: naive CD4+ T cells from blood. Receptor source: a man younger than 35 in good health. Each CDR3 is given with its conserved first and last residue. D genes are given only for firm matches. Rows give clone size only sometimes, using once, few, many, or a class for an expanded clone.

j_gene | v_gene | abundance | d_gene | CDR3aa | CDR3nt
TRBJ2-1 | TRBV6-5 | few | NA | CASSYSTGTVNEQFF | TGTGCCAGCAGTTACTCCACAGGGACTGTCAATGAGCAGTTCTTC
TRBJ2-1 | TRBV29-1 | once | TRBD2 | CSVGLAGGVYNEQFF | TGCAGCGTCGGACTAGCGGGGGGGGTTTACAATGAGCAGTTCTTC
TRBJ2-1 | TRBV6-6 | NA | NA | CASFTGLTTYNEQFF | TGTGCCAGCTTTACGGGACTTACGACCTACAATGAGCAGTTCTTC
TRBJ2-1 | TRBV5-4 | few | TRBD2 | CASSPGGGYNEQFF | TGTGCCAGCAGCCCTGGGGGGGGCTACAATGAGCAGTTCTTC
TRBJ2-5 | TRBV18 | few | NA | CASSPRQVETQYF | TGTGCCAGCTCACCGAGGCAGGTGGAGACCCAGTACTTC
TRBJ1-5 | TRBV7-2 | NA | TRBD1 | CASTPQGATKNQPQHF | TGTGCCAGCACTCCCCAGGGGGCAACGAAAAATCAGCCCCAGCATTTT
TRBJ1-2 | TRBV6-1 | NA | TRBD1 | CASRPTGGVSGYTF | TGTGCCAGCAGACCAACAGGGGGAGTGAGTGGCTACACCTTC
TRBJ2-3 | TRBV4-1 | NA | NA | CASSQRGGDTQYF | TGCGCCAGCAGCCAACGGGGCGGGGATACGCAGTATTTT
TRBJ1-2 | TRBV30 | few | NA | CACTGRGRRDGYTF | TGTGCCTGCACTGGCCGTGGACGCCGCGATGGCTACACCTTC
TRBJ2-5 | TRBV6-1 | NA | NA | CASTVVGTQYF | TGTGCCAGCACGGTGGTAGGGACCCAGTACTTC
TRBJ1-1 | TRBV29-1 | few | NA | CSVGKGGNTEAFF | TGCAGCGTTGGGAAAGGGGGGAACACTGAAGCTTTCTTT
TRBJ2-7 | TRBV5-4 | NA | NA | CASSTGTDPYEQYF | TGTGCCAGCAGCACCGGGACGGACCCCTACGAGCAGTACTTC
TRBJ1-2 | TRBV6-5 | NA | NA | CASRRDGTNYGYTF | TGTGCCAGCAGACGGGACGGCACTAACTATGGCTACACCTTC
TRBJ2-1 | TRBV5-4 | few | NA | CASSSGVVRDHNEQFF | TGTGCCAGCAGCTCGGGGGTAGTCCGCGACCACAATGAGCAGTTCTTC
TRBJ2-7 | TRBV7-9 | NA | NA | CASSLAPKSWQGVRYEQYF | TGTGCCAGCAGCTTAGCGCCTAAATCTTGGCAGGGCGTAAGATACGAGCAGTACTTC
TRBJ1-2 | TRBV20-1 | NA | NA | CSASAGGGYTF | TGCAGTGCTAGTGCCGGGGGTGGCTACACCTTC
TRBJ2-1 | TRBV7-7 | NA | TRBD1 | CASSLEGGKQFF | TGTGCTAGCAGCTTAGAAGGGGGCAAGCAGTTCTTC
TRBJ2-7 | TRBV29-1 | few | NA | CSVEDSKGTYEQYF | TGCAGCGTTGAAGATTCAAAGGGAACCTACGAGCAGTACTTC
TRBJ1-1 | TRBV7-9 | NA | NA | CASSLELGAFF | TGTGCCAGCAGCTTAGAACTGGGGGCTTTCTTT
TRBJ1-6 | TRBV18 | NA | NA | CASSLSGYNSPLHF | TGTGCCAGCTCACTATCGGGCTATAATTCACCCCTCCACTTT
TRBJ2-1 | TRBV10-3 | many | NA | CAISVGQVYNEQFF | TGTGCCATCAGTGTGGGACAAGTGTACAATGAGCAGTTCTTC
TRBJ2-1 | TRBV5-1 | NA | TRBD1 | CASSPGQLMNNEQFF | TGCGCCAGCAGCCCGGGACAGCTGATGAACAATGAGCAGTTCTTC
TRBJ1-5 | TRBV19 | many | NA | CASSISVRQPQHF | TGTGCCAGTAGTATATCTGTTCGCCAGCCCCAGCATTTT
TRBJ2-7 | TRBV7-2 | few | TRBD2 | CASSLLLAGEQYF | TGTGCCAGCAGCCTCCTCCTAGCGGGAGAGCAGTACTTC
TRBJ2-2 | TRBV7-3 | NA | NA | CASRSAGELFF | TGTGCCAGCAGATCAGCCGGGGAGCTGTTTTTT
TRBJ1-5 | TRBV4-1 | NA | NA | CASSQVRGGESNQPQHF | TGCGCCAGCAGCCAGGTCCGGGGCGGGGAAAGCAATCAGCCCCAGCATTTT
TRBJ1-1 | TRBV27 | few | NA | CASSFVGRAVNTEAFF | TGTGCCAGCAGTTTTGTCGGCAGGGCAGTGAACACTGAAGCTTTCTTT
TRBJ1-3 | TRBV28 | few | TRBD1 | CASSVGTALTRGNTIYF | TGTGCCAGCAGTGTAGGGACAGCCCTTACCCGTGGAAACACCATATATTTT
TRBJ1-2 | TRBV7-2 | few | NA | CASSVTGIGYTF | TGTGCCAGCAGCGTTACAGGGATTGGCTACACCTTC
TRBJ1-5 | TRBV5-1 | few | NA | CASSLDNNQPQHF | TGCGCCAGCAGCCTGGACAACAATCAGCCCCAGCATTTT
TRBJ1-5 | TRBV9 | NA | NA | CASSLGPNSNQPQHF | TGTGCCAGCAGCCTGGGCCCGAATAGCAATCAGCCCCAGCATTTT